The subject of this entry is one TCR beta chain. The antigen is unknown. Trimming took 3 bases from V and 6 from J, leaving 12 bases between them. The CDR3 extends over 14 amino acids. CDR1 MRHNA and CDR2 SNTAGT come from the germline V gene. This sample is part of a study of identical twins. Findings and limits, study-wide: Excess low generation probability was seen in twin-shared out-of-frame alpha sequences. Models underestimated out-of-frame TCR alpha sharing in monozygotic twins. Researchers caution that invariant MAIT and iNKT cells could partly confound zero-insertion analyses.

TCRdb processed the 5' RACE reads anew with MiXCR; each CDR3 protein has one entry. The sample contains around 340,000 distinct CDR3 sequences, approximately 8.8% of which appear only once. The chain links TRBV6-4 to TRBJ2-1; no firm D call. The receptor comes from a woman aged 50 to 65 in good health. Sequencing used naive T cells sorted from blood. The CDR3 bases are TGTGCCAGCAGTGAGCGACCCTCCCCCAATGAGCAGTTCTTC. Translation: CASSERPSPNEQFF.